These T cell receptor beta chains were read from a single sample in a study of blood T cell repertoires in COVID-19. The repertoire was sequenced with immunoSEQ multiplex PCR; TCRdb's copy has only in-frame clones and lacks some. The data show fewer than 75,000 clones, about 92% seen once. The source material was peripheral blood. The source of these receptors is a human donor in a cohort sampled during active COVID-19. CDR3s include the opening cysteine and the closing phenylalanine or tryptophan. The D gene is left open where the match is weak. The listing skips clone size in some rows; elsewhere it reads once, few, many or a size class.

clone size,D gene,J gene,V gene,CDR3 protein,CDR3 DNA
NA,TRBD1,TRBJ2-3,TRBV14,CASSRRGYGTDTQYF,TGTGCCAGCAGCCGCAGGGGGTATGGCACAGATACGCAGTATTTT
NA,TRBD2,TRBJ2-1,TRBV4-1,CASSREGSSGGDNEQFF,TGCGCCAGCAGCCGCGAAGGGTCTAGCGGGGGGGACAATGAGCAGTTCTTC
NA,NA,TRBJ1-1,TRBV6-5,CASSRQRDSNTEAFF,TGTGCCAGCAGTCGACAAAGAGATTCGAACACTGAAGCTTTCTTT
NA,NA,TRBJ2-2,TRBV27,CASSFWQGLSGGELFF,TGTGCCAGCAGTTTTTGGCAGGGTTTATCAGGCGGGGAGCTGTTTTTT
NA,TRBD2,TRBJ2-1,TRBV11-3,CASSTSGRAYNEQFF,TGTGCCAGCAGCACAAGCGGGAGGGCTTACAATGAGCAGTTCTTC
NA,NA,TRBJ2-1,TRBV27,CASSIDFRNNEQFF,TGTGCCAGCAGTATCGACTTTCGTAACAATGAGCAGTTCTTC
NA,TRBD2,TRBJ2-1,TRBV7-8,CASSLEGGGREGHYNNEQFF,TGTGCCAGCAGCTTAGAGGGCGGTGGGCGGGAGGGCCACTATAACAATGAGCAGTTCTTC
NA,TRBD2,TRBJ2-7,TRBV4-1,CASSQTGTSDLYEQYF,TGCGCCAGCAGCCAGACCGGGACTAGCGACCTCTACGAGCAGTACTTC
NA,TRBD2,TRBJ2-5,TRBV9,CASSVGAGGGGETQYF,TGTGCCAGCAGCGTAGGGGCCGGCGGGGGAGGGGAGACCCAGTACTTC
once,TRBD1,TRBJ1-2,TRBV28,CASTRQGVTRYGYTF,TGTGCCAGCACCCGACAGGGGGTCACACGATATGGCTACACCTTC
NA,TRBD2,TRBJ2-1,TRBV3-1/TRBV3-2,CASSLAGTSGRQGDEQFF,TGTGCCAGCAGCCTAGCCGGGACTAGCGGGCGCCAGGGGGATGAGCAGTTCTTC
NA,NA,TRBJ2-3,TRBV9,CASSVASVSDTQYF,TGTGCCAGCAGCGTTGCTAGCGTGTCAGATACGCAGTATTTT
once,NA,TRBJ1-6,TRBV4-2,CASSQEVNTRSPLHF,TGTGCCAGCAGCCAAGAGGTAAATACGAGGTCACCCCTCCACTTT
NA,NA,TRBJ2-7,TRBV3-1/TRBV3-2,CASSQVPGVVAEQYF,TGTGCCAGCAGCCAAGTACCAGGGGTTGTAGCGGAGCAGTACTTC
NA,NA,TRBJ1-1,TRBV9,CASSVATGSTEAFF,TGTGCCAGCAGCGTAGCTACGGGTTCGACTGAAGCTTTCTTT
NA,TRBD1,TRBJ1-2,TRBV5-5,CASSAGTERLYGYTF,TGTGCCAGCAGCGCTGGGACAGAGCGACTCTATGGCTACACCTTC
NA,NA,TRBJ2-7,TRBV7-2,CASSLSGGLYYEQYF,TGTGCCAGCAGCTTATCCGGCGGGCTCTACTACGAGCAGTACTTC
NA,NA,TRBJ1-2,TRBV5-4,CASSLVAGVDVNYGYTF,TGTGCCAGCAGCTTGGTTGCAGGGGTCGACGTTAACTATGGCTACACCTTC
once,NA,TRBJ2-7,TRBV18,CASSPYSYTDEQYF,TGTGCCAGCTCACCGTACAGTTATACCGACGAGCAGTACTTC